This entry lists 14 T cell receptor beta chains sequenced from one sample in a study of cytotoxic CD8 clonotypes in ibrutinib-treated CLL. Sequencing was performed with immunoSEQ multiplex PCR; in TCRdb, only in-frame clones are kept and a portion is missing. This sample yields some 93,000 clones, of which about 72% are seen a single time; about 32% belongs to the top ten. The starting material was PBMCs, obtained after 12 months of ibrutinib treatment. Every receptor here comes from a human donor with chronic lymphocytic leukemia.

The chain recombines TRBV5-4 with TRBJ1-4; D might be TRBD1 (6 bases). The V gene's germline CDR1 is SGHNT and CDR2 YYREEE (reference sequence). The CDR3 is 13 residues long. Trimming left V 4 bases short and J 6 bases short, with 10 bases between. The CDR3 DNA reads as TGTGCCAGCAGCAGGACAGACGATGAAAAACTGTTTTTT. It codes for CASSRTDDEKLFF.

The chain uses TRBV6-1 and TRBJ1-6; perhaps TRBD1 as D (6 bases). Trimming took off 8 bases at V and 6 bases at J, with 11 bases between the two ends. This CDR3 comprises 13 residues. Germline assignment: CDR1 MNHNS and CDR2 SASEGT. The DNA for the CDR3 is TGTGCCAGCGGGGGACAAGTTAATTCACCCCTCCACTTT. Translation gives CASGGQVNSPLHF.

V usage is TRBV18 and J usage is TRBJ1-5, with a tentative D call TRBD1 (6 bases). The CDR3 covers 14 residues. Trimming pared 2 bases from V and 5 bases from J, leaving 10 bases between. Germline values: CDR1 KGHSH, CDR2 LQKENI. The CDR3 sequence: CASSPGQPDQPQHF. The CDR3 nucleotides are TGTGCCAGCTCACCAGGACAGCCCGATCAGCCCCAGCATTTT.

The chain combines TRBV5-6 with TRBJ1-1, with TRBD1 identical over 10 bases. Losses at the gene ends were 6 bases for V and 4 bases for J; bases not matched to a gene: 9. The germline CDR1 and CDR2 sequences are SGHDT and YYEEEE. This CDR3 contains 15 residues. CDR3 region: CASTLADRGITEAFF. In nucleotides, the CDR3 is TGTGCCAGCACCCTGGCGGACAGGGGGATCACTGAAGCTTTCTTT.

The CDR3 nucleotides are TGTGCCAGCAGCCCTTCTTTGGGGAGCACAGATACGCAGTATTTT. It codes for CASSPSLGSTDTQYF. The rearrangement links TRBV11-1 to TRBJ2-3; D gene ambiguous. This CDR3 has 15 residues. Germline V CDR1 and CDR2: SGHAT, FQDESV (reference sequence). V was pared by 5 bases and J by 0 bases, with 12 bases between.

CDR3 region: CASRDSLNTEAFF. As DNA, the CDR3 is TGTGCCAGCAGGGATAGTTTGAACACTGAAGCTTTCTTT. This sequence joins TRBV6-4 and TRBJ1-1, with unresolved D. The CDR3 contains 13 residues. CDR1 MRHNA and CDR2 SNTAGT come from the germline V gene. The ends were cut back, 6 bases at V and 0 bases at J, with 8 bases in the middle.

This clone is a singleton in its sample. The CDR3 DNA reads as TGTGCCAGCAGCCCGGGGGTGGGACTAGACACAGATACGCAGTATTTT. Translation: CASSPGVGLDTDTQYF. This rearrangement joins TRBV9 to TRBJ2-3; TRBD2 matches 8 bases. CDR1 is SGDLS and CDR2 is YYNGEE in the germline V gene. Unmatched junction bases numbered 9, after V lost 4 bases and J lost 2 bases. The CDR3 length is 16 residues.

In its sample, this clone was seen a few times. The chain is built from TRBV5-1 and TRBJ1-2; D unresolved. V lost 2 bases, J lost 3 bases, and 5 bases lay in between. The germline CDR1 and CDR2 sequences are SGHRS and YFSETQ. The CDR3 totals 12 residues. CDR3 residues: CASSFEHYGYTF. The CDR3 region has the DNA TGCGCCAGCAGCTTTGAACACTATGGCTACACCTTC.

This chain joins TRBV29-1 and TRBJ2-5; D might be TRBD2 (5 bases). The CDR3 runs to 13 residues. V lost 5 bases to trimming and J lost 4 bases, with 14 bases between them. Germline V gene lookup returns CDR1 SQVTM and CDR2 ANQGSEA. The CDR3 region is CSVMGQDLETQYF. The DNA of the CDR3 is TGCAGCGTTATGGGTCAGGACTTAGAGACCCAGTACTTC.

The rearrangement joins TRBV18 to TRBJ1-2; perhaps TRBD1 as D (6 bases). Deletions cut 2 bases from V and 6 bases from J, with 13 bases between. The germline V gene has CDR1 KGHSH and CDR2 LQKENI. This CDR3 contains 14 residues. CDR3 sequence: CASSPSRGGDGYTF. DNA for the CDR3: TGTGCCAGCTCACCATCAAGGGGGGGCGATGGCTACACCTTC.

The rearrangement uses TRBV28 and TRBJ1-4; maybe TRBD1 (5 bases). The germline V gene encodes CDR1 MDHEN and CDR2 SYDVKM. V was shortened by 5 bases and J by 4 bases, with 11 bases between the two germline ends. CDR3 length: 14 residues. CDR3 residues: CASSLRQLNEKLFF. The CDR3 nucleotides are TGTGCCAGCAGTCTACGACAGCTTAATGAAAAACTGTTTTTT.

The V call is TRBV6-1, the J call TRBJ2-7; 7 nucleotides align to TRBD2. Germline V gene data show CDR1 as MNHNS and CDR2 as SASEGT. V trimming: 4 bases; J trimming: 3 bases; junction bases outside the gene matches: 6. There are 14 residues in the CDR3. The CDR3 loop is CASSGGLAVYEQYF. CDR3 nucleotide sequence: TGTGCCAGCAGTGGTGGTCTAGCGGTCTACGAGCAGTACTTC.

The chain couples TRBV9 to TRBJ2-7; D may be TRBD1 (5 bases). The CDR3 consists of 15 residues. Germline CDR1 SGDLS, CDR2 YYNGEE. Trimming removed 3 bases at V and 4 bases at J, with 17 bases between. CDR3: CASSGPQGKGYEQYF. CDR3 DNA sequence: TGTGCCAGCAGCGGCCCCCAGGGAAAGGGGTACGAGCAGTACTTC.

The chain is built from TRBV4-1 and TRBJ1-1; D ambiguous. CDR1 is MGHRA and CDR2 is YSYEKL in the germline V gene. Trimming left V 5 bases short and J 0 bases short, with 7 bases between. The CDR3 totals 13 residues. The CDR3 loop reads CASSLLMNTEAFF. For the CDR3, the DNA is TGCGCCAGCAGCTTGCTCATGAACACTGAAGCTTTCTTT.